The T cell receptor beta chain described here comes from a study of blood T cell repertoires in COVID-19. Study overall: Specimens from acute and convalescent COVID-19 originated in the United States, Italy and Spain. PBMCs, B-cell-depleted T cells, or T cells were the source of the cDNA or gDNA that made up the material.

In the authors' workflow: For nucleated cells, counts were estimated from reference gene primer amplification. Profiling relied on immunoSEQ multiplex PCR, and the TCRdb table lists in-frame clones only, not all of them. D and trimming were read from the DNA, whereas the V and J calls and clone size are those reported in that table. The table has 120,000 or so clones, about 78% seen once. Per the germline V gene, CDR1 is SGHDT and CDR2 is YYEEEE. With 0 bases removed from V and 0 bases from J, the gap between germline ends came to 9 bases. CDR3 length: 15 residues. The TCR was taken from a man aged 70-80 years with acute or convalescent COVID-19. Sequencing was carried out using peripheral blood. The chain joins TRBV5-6 to TRBJ1-2; a weak D match, TRBD1 (5 bases). This CDR3 is CASSLAQVANYGYTF. CDR3 DNA sequence: TGTGCCAGCAGCTTGGCACAGGTGGCTAACTATGGCTACACCTTC.